A selection of T cell receptor beta chains follows, all from one sample in a study of T cells in Graves' hyperthyroidism and ophthalmopathy. From the multiplex PCR reads, TCRdb called clonotypes with MiXCR, one entry per CDR3 protein. The sample yields roughly 710,000 distinct CDR3 sequences, just over 35% seen once. Sequenced sample: blood. The source is a woman aged 40 to 50 with Graves' hyperthyroidism. The CDR3 runs from the conserved cysteine through the conserved F or W. The D gene is left open where the match is weak. Some rows mark clone size as missing; the rest say once, few, many or name a class of expanded clone.

J gene: TRBJ2-7; clone size: few; D gene: -; V gene: TRBV7-2; CDR3 DNA: TGTGCCAGCAGCTCAACCGTGGGTTCCTACGAGCAGTACTTC; CDR3 protein: CASSSTVGSYEQYF
J gene: TRBJ2-6; clone size: many; D gene: TRBD1; V gene: TRBV19; CDR3 DNA: TGTGCCAGTAGGCCACAGGGGGACTCTGGGGCCAACGTCCTGACTTTC; CDR3 protein: CASRPQGDSGANVLTF
J gene: TRBJ1-1; clone size: many; D gene: TRBD1; V gene: TRBV4-3; CDR3 DNA: TGCGCCAGCAGCCAAGCGGACAGGGGTAACACTGAAGCTTTCTTT; CDR3 protein: CASSQADRGNTEAFF
J gene: TRBJ2-5; clone size: -; D gene: -; V gene: TRBV12-3/TRBV12-4; CDR3 DNA: TGTGCCAGCAGTACAGAAACGGAGGTCGAGACCCAGTACTTC; CDR3 protein: CASSTETEVETQYF
J gene: TRBJ2-2; clone size: few; D gene: TRBD2; V gene: TRBV7-3; CDR3 DNA: TGTGCCAGCAGCCAGCCCCGAGAACTAGCGTACACCGGGGAGCTGTTTTTT; CDR3 protein: CASSQPRELAYTGELFF
J gene: TRBJ2-1; clone size: -; D gene: TRBD2; V gene: TRBV7-3; CDR3 DNA: TGTGCCAGCAGCGCGGATGGGGGGGATGAGCAGTTCTTC; CDR3 protein: CASSADGGDEQFF
J gene: TRBJ1-1; clone size: -; D gene: -; V gene: TRBV25-1; CDR3 DNA: TGTGCCAGCAGACCCCGGGACTTCCTGGCTGAAGCTTTCTTT; CDR3 protein: CASRPRDFLAEAFF
J gene: TRBJ1-2; clone size: -; D gene: TRBD1; V gene: TRBV20-1; CDR3 DNA: TGCAGTGCTAGTCGACAGGGCAGTGGAAGTGGCTACACCTTC; CDR3 protein: CSASRQGSGSGYTF
J gene: TRBJ2-7; clone size: many; D gene: TRBD1; V gene: TRBV10-3; CDR3 DNA: TGTGCCATCAGCCACCGGGACAGGGGTTACGAGCAGTACTTC; CDR3 protein: CAISHRDRGYEQYF
J gene: TRBJ2-2; clone size: -; D gene: TRBD2; V gene: TRBV7-2; CDR3 DNA: TGTGCCAGCAGCTTAGAGGGAGGGCAGTCCACCGGGGAGCTGTTTTTT; CDR3 protein: CASSLEGGQSTGELFF
J gene: TRBJ1-2; clone size: -; D gene: TRBD1; V gene: TRBV7-2; CDR3 DNA: TGTGCCAGCAGCGCGGGCGGGACAGGGCGGAACTATGGCTACACCTTC; CDR3 protein: CASSAGGTGRNYGYTF
J gene: TRBJ2-7; clone size: many; D gene: -; V gene: TRBV19; CDR3 DNA: TGTGCCAGTAGTATAGGAGGAGTAGTCCACGAGCAGTACTTC; CDR3 protein: CASSIGGVVHEQYF
J gene: TRBJ1-2; clone size: -; D gene: -; V gene: TRBV10-3; CDR3 DNA: TGTGCCTGGCTTGACGACTATGGCTACACCTTC; CDR3 protein: CAWLDDYGYTF
J gene: TRBJ2-2; clone size: -; D gene: TRBD2; V gene: TRBV20-1; CDR3 DNA: TGCAGTGCTAGATTGGGAGCGGGAGACACCGGGGAGCTGTTTTTT; CDR3 protein: CSARLGAGDTGELFF
J gene: TRBJ1-5; clone size: many; D gene: -; V gene: TRBV25-1; CDR3 DNA: TGTGCCAGCAGGGGGGCCATTAGCAATCAGCCCCAGCATTTT; CDR3 protein: CASRGAISNQPQHF
J gene: TRBJ2-7; clone size: -; D gene: TRBD1; V gene: TRBV10-2; CDR3 DNA: TGCGCCAGCAGTGAGCAGGGGGACTCCTACGAGCAGTACTTC; CDR3 protein: CASSEQGDSYEQYF
J gene: TRBJ1-6; clone size: many; D gene: TRBD1; V gene: TRBV5-8; CDR3 DNA: TGTGCCAGCAGCTTGGCGGCGACAGGGAATCATTCACCCCTCCACTTT; CDR3 protein: CASSLAATGNHSPLHF
J gene: TRBJ1-6; clone size: many; D gene: -; V gene: TRBV10-3; CDR3 DNA: TGTGCCATCAGCGATACAGGGAATTCACCCCTCCACTTT; CDR3 protein: CAISDTGNSPLHF
J gene: TRBJ2-7; clone size: many; D gene: TRBD1; V gene: TRBV10-3; CDR3 DNA: TGTGCCATCGAGGGACAGGACTCCTACGAGCAGTACTTC; CDR3 protein: CAIEGQDSYEQYF
J gene: TRBJ2-7; clone size: many; D gene: -; V gene: TRBV15; CDR3 DNA: TGTGCCACCAGCAGAGATGGGAGCTACGAGCAGTACTTC; CDR3 protein: CATSRDGSYEQYF
J gene: TRBJ1-2; clone size: many; D gene: -; V gene: TRBV9; CDR3 DNA: TGTGCCAGCAGCGTAGGGGGAGGATTCTATGGCTACACCTTC; CDR3 protein: CASSVGGGFYGYTF
J gene: TRBJ1-5; clone size: -; D gene: -; V gene: TRBV19; CDR3 DNA: TGTGCCAGTAGTATAGTACCGGGGAACAATCAGCCCCAGCATTTT; CDR3 protein: CASSIVPGNNQPQHF
J gene: TRBJ1-2; clone size: -; D gene: -; V gene: TRBV15; CDR3 DNA: TGTGCCACCAGCAGATCTCCCGATTGGGATGGCTACACCTTC; CDR3 protein: CATSRSPDWDGYTF
J gene: TRBJ1-2; clone size: -; D gene: -; V gene: TRBV15; CDR3 DNA: TGTGCCACCAGCAGTTCTTGGTATGGCTACACCTTC; CDR3 protein: CATSSSWYGYTF
J gene: TRBJ2-2; clone size: few; D gene: -; V gene: TRBV10-3; CDR3 DNA: TGTGCCAGCAGGGCGGCGTTAAGGGGAACCGGGGAGCTGTTTTTT; CDR3 protein: CASRAALRGTGELFF
J gene: TRBJ2-7; clone size: many; D gene: TRBD1; V gene: TRBV14; CDR3 DNA: TGTGCCAGCAGCCAAGACTGGACAGGGTCCTACGAGCAGTACTTC; CDR3 protein: CASSQDWTGSYEQYF
J gene: TRBJ1-2; clone size: many; D gene: -; V gene: TRBV19; CDR3 DNA: TGTGCCAGTACCAAGGCCAGGCCCCGAGGCTACACCTTC; CDR3 protein: CASTKARPRGYTF
J gene: TRBJ1-1; clone size: -; D gene: -; V gene: TRBV2; CDR3 DNA: TGTGCCAGCAGGATGCAGGGTTATGGTATGAACACTGAAGCTTTCTTT; CDR3 protein: CASRMQGYGMNTEAFF
J gene: TRBJ1-5; clone size: many; D gene: -; V gene: TRBV7-8; CDR3 DNA: TGTGCCAGCAGCTTAGTTGACAGTAGCAATCAGCCCCAGCATTTT; CDR3 protein: CASSLVDSSNQPQHF
J gene: TRBJ1-5; clone size: few; D gene: -; V gene: TRBV7-2; CDR3 DNA: TGTGCCAGCAGTTTGGTGGCAGGGAAGGGCAATCAGCCCCAGCATTTT; CDR3 protein: CASSLVAGKGNQPQHF
J gene: TRBJ1-4; clone size: -; D gene: -; V gene: TRBV12-3/TRBV12-4; CDR3 DNA: TGTGCCAGCCAACCTGGAGGGGGGTTTGAAGAACTGTTTTTT; CDR3 protein: CASQPGGGFEELFF
J gene: TRBJ1-5; clone size: -; D gene: TRBD1; V gene: TRBV6-6; CDR3 DNA: TGTGCCAGCAGTTTCGGGACAGGGATCAATCAGCCCCAGCATTTT; CDR3 protein: CASSFGTGINQPQHF
J gene: TRBJ2-7; clone size: -; D gene: TRBD1; V gene: TRBV6-1; CDR3 DNA: TGTGCCAGCAGTTTATGGACAGGGGGCGACGAGCAGTACTTC; CDR3 protein: CASSLWTGGDEQYF
J gene: TRBJ1-5; clone size: few; D gene: -; V gene: TRBV11-2; CDR3 DNA: TGTGCCAGCAGCCCCCACGAGGGACAGCCCCAGCATTTT; CDR3 protein: CASSPHEGQPQHF
J gene: TRBJ2-7; clone size: many; D gene: -; V gene: TRBV7-2; CDR3 DNA: TGTGCCAGCAGCCCCACTTATATGGGGGGGCAGTACTTC; CDR3 protein: CASSPTYMGGQYF
J gene: TRBJ1-3; clone size: many; D gene: -; V gene: TRBV7-9; CDR3 DNA: TGTGCCAGCAGCTTAGGTGACCCCGCGGCTGGAAACACCATATATTTT; CDR3 protein: CASSLGDPAAGNTIYF
J gene: TRBJ1-5; clone size: few; D gene: -; V gene: TRBV12-3/TRBV12-4; CDR3 DNA: TGTGCCAGCAGTCAAATGGGGAGGGGTAGCAATCAGCCCCAGCATTTT; CDR3 protein: CASSQMGRGSNQPQHF